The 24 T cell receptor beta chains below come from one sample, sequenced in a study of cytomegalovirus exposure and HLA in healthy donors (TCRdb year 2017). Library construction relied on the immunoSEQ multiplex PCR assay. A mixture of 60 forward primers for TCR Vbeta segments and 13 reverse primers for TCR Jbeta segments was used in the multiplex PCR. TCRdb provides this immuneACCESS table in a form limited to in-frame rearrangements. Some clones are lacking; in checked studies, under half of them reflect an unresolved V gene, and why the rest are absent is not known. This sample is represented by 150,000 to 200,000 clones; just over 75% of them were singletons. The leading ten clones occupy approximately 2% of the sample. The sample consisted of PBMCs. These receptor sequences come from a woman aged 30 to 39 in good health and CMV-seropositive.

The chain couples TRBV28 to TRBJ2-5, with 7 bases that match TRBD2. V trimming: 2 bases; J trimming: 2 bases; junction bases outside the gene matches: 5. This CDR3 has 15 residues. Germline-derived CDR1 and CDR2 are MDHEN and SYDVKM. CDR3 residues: CASSLAGGGQETQYF. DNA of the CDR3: TGTGCCAGCAGTTTAGCTGGGGGGGGACAAGAGACCCAGTACTTC.

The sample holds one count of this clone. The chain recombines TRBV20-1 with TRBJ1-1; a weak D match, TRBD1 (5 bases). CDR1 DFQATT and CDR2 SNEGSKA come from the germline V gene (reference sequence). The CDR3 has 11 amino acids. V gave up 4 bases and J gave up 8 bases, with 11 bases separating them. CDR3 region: CSATRQLEAFF. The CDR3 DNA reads TGCAGTGCTACCCGACAGTTGGAAGCTTTCTTT.

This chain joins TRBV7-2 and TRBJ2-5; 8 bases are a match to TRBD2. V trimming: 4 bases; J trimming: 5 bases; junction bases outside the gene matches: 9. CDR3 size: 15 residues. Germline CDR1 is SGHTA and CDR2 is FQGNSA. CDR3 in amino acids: CASSSALAGRETQYF. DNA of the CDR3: TGTGCCAGCAGCTCCGCCTTAGCGGGAAGGGAGACCCAGTACTTC.

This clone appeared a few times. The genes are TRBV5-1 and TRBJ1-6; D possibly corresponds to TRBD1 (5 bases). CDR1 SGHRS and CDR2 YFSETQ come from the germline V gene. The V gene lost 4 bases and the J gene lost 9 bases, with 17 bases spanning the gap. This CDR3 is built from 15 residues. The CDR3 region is CASSPRRDYSSPLHF. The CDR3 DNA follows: TGCGCCAGCAGCCCGCGACGGGACTACTCTTCACCCCTCCACTTT.

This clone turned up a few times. The CDR3 DNA follows: TGCAGCGGCCGGGACAGGGAGAACACTGAAGCTTTCTTT. Its protein is CSGRDRENTEAFF. The chain joins TRBV29-1 to TRBJ1-1, with 9 nucleotides matching TRBD1. Trimming at V came to 7 bases and at J to 1 base, leaving 4 bases not matched to a gene. The CDR3 has 13 residues. The V gene's germline CDR1 is SQVTM and CDR2 ANQGSEA.

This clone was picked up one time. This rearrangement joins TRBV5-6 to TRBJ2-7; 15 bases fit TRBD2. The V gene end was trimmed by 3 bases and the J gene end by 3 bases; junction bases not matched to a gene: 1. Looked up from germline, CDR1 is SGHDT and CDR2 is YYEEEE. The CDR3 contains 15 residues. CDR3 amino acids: CASSSGLAGGYEQYF. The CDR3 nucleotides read TGTGCCAGCAGCTCGGGACTAGCGGGAGGCTACGAGCAGTACTTC.

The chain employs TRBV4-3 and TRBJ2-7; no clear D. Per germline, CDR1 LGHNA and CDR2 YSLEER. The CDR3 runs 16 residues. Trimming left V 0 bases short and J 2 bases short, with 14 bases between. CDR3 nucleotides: TGCGCCAGCAGCCAAGATGTCAACAGTCGTCCCTACGAGCAGTACTTC. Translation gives CASSQDVNSRPYEQYF.

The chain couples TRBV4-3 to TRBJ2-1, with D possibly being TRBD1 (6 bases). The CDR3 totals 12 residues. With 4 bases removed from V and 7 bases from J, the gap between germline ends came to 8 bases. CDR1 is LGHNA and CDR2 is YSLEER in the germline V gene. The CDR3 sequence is CASSLGQNEQFF. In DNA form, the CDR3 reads TGCGCCAGCAGCCTCGGACAGAATGAGCAGTTCTTC.

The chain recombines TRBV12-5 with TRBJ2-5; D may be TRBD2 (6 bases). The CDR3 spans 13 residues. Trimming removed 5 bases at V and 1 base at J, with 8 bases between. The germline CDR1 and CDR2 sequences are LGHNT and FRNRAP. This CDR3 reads CASGVSGQETQYF. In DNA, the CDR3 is TGTGCTAGTGGTGTTAGCGGCCAAGAGACCCAGTACTTC. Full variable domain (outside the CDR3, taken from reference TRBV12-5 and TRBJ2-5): DARVTQTPRHKVTEMGQEVTMRCQPILGHNTVFWYRQTMMQGLELLAYFRNRAPLDDSGMPKDRFSAEMPDATLATLKIQPSEPRDSAVYFCASGVSGQETQYFGPGTRLLVL.

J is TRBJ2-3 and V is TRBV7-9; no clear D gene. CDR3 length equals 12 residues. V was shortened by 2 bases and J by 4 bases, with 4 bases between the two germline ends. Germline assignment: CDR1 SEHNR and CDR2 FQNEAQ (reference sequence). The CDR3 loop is CASSLIADTQYF. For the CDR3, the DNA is TGTGCCAGCAGCTTAATAGCAGATACGCAGTATTTT.

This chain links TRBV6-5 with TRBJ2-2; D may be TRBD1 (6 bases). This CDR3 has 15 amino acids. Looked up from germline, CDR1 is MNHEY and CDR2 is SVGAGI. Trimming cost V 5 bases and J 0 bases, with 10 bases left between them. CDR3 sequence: CASSLWTANTGELFF. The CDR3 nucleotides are TGTGCCAGCAGTCTCTGGACAGCGAACACCGGGGAGCTGTTTTTT.

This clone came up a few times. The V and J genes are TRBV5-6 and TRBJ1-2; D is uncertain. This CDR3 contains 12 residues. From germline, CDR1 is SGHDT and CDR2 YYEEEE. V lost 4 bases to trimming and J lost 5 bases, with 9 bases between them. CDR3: CASSTGPYGYTF. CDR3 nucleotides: TGTGCCAGCAGCACCGGTCCGTATGGCTACACCTTC.

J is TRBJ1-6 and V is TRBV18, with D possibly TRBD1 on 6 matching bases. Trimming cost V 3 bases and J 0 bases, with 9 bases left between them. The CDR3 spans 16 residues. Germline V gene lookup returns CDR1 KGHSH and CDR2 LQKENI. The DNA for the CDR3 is TGTGCCAGCTCACCGTTACAGGGCTCCTATAATTCACCCCTCCACTTT. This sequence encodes CASSPLQGSYNSPLHF.

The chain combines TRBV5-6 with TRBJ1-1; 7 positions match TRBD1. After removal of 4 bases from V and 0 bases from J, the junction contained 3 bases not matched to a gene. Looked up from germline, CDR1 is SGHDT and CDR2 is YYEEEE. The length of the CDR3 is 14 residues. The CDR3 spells CASSQGQMNTEAFF. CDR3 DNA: TGTGCCAGCAGCCAGGGACAGATGAACACTGAAGCTTTCTTT.

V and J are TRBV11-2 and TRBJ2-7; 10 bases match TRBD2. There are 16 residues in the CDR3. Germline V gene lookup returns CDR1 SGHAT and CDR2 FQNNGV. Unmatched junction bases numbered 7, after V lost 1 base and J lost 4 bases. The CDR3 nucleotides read TGTGCCAGCAGCTTAGGACTCCCGGGACTAGCGTACGAGCAGTACTTC. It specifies CASSLGLPGLAYEQYF.

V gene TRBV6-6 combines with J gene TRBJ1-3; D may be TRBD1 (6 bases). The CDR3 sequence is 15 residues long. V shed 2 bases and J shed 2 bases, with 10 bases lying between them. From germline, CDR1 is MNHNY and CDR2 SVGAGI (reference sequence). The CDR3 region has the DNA TGTGCCAGCAGTTACGGAGGGGGGGCTGGAAACACCATATATTTT. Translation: CASSYGGGAGNTIYF.

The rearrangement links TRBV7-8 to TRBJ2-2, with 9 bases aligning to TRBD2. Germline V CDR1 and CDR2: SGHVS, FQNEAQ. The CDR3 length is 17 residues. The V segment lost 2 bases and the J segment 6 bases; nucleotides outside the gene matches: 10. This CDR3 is CASSLRAGGGGAGELFF. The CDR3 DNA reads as TGTGCCAGCAGCTTAAGAGCGGGAGGCGGGGGGGCCGGGGAGCTGTTTTTT.

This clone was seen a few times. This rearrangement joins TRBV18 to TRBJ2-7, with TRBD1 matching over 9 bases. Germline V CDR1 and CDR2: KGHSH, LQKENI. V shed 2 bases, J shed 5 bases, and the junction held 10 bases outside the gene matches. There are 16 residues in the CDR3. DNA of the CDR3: TGTGCCAGCTCACCATTAGTAGGACAGGGGATCCACGAGCAGTACTTC. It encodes CASSPLVGQGIHEQYF.

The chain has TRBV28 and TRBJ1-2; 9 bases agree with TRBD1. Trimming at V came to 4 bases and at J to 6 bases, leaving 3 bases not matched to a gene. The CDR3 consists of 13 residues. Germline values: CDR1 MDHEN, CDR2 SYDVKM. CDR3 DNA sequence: TGTGCCAGCAGTTATGGACAGGGGAATGGCTACACCTTC. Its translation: CASSYGQGNGYTF.

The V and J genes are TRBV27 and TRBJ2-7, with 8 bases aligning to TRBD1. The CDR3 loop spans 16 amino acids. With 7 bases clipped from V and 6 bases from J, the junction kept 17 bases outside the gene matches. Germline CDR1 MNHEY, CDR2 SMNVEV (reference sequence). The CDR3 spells CASIGGTGVGQGEQYF. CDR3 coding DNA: TGTGCCAGCATTGGGGGGACAGGAGTTGGGCAGGGCGAGCAGTACTTC.

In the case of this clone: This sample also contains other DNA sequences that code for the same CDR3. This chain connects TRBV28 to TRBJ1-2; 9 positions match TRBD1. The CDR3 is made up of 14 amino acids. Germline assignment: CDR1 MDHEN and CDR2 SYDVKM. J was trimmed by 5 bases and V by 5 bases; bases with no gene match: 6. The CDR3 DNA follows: TGTGCCAGCAGTCTATTACAGGGGGCTTATGGCTACACCTTC. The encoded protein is CASSLLQGAYGYTF.

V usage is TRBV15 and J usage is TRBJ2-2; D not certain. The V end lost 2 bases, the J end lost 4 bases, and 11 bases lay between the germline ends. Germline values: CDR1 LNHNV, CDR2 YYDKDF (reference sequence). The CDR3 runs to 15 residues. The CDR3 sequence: CATSRLRLPTGELFF. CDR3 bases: TGTGCCACCAGCAGACTTCGACTCCCCACCGGGGAGCTGTTTTTT.

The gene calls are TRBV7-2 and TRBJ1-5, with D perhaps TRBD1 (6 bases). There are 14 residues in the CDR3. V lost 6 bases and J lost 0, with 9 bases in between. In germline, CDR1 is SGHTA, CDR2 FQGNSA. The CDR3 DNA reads TGTGCCAGCAGTGCAGGGGTTAGCAATCAGCCCCAGCATTTT. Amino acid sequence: CASSAGVSNQPQHF.

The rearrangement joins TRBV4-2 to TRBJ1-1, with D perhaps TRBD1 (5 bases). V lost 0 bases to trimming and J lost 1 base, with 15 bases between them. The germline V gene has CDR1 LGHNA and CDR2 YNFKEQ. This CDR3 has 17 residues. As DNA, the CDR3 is TGTGCCAGCAGCCAAGATTTAAGGGCCGGGGGGAACACTGAAGCTTTCTTT. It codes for CASSQDLRAGGNTEAFF.